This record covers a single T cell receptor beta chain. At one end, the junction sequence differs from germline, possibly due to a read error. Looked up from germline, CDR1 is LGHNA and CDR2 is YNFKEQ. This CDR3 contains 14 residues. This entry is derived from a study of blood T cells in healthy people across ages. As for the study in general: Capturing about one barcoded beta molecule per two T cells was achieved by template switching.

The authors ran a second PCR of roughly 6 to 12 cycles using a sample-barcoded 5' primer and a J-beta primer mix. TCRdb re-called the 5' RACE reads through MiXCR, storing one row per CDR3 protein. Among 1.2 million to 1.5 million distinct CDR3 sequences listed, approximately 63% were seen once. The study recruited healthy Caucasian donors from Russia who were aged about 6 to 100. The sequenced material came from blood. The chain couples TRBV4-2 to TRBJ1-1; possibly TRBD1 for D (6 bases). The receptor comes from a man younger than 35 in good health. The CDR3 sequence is CASRQGQTNTEAFF. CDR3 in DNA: TGTGCCAGCAGACAAGGACAGACGAACACTGAAGCTTTCTTT.